The clone carrying this T cell receptor (beta chain) has at least ten counts. Expressed TCRB transcripts got sequenced, as all isolated RNA was reverse transcribed. This table comes from immunoSEQ multiplex PCR, and its TCRdb copy is limited to in-frame clones, with some not included. This sample yields 200,000 to 250,000 clones, of which around a quarter are seen a single time; about 3.9% belongs to the top ten. The CDR3 is made up of 14 amino acids. J was trimmed by 12 bases and V by 3 bases; bases with no gene match: 10. The germline V gene encodes CDR1 MNHEY and CDR2 SMNVEV (reference sequence). The entry originates in a study of beta chain features in type 1 diabetes.

This rearrangement joins TRBV27 to TRBJ2-4; 8 bases align to TRBD1. This clonotype was sampled from a man younger than 45 in good health. The material sequenced was central memory CD4+ T cells from blood. CDR3 DNA sequence: TGTGCCAGCAGTTTTTTAGGACAGGGAGGTTCTCAGTACTTC. This sequence encodes CASSFLGQGGSQYF.